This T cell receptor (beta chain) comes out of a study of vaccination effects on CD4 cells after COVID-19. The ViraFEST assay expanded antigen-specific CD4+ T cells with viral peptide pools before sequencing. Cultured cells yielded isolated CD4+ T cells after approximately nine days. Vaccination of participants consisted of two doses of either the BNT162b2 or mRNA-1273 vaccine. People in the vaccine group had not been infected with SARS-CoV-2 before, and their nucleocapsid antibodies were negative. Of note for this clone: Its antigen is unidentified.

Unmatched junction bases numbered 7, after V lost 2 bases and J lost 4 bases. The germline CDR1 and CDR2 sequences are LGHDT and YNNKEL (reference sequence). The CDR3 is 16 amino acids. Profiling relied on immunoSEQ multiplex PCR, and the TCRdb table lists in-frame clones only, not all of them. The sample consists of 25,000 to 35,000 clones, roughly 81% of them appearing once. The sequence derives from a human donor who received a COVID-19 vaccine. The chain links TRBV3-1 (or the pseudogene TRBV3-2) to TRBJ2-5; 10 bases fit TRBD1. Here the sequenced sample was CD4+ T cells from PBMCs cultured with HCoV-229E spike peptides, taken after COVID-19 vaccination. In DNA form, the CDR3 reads TGTGCCAGCAGCCAAATTTCGACAGGGGGCGCAGAGACCCAGTACTTC. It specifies CASSQISTGGAETQYF.